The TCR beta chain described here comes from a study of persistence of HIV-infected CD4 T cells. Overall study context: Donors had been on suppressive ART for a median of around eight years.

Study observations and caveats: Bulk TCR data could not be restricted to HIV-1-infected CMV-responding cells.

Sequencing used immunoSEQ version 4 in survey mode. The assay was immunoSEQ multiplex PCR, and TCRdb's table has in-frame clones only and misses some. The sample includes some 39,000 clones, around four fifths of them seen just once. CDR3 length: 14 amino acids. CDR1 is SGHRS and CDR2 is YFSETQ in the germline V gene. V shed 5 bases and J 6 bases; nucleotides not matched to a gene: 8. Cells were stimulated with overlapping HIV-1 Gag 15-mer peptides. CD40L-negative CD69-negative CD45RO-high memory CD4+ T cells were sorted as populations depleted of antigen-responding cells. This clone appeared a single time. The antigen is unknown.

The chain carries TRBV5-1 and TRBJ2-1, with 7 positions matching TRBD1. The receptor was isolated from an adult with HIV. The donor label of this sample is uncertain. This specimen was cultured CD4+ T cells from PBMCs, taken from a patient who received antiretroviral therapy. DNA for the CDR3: TGCGCCAGCAGTCCACAGGGGCAGGTCAATGAGCAGTTCTTC. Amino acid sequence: CASSPQGQVNEQFF.